The 29 T cell receptor beta chains presented below share a single source sample, sequenced in a study of T cells in Graves' hyperthyroidism and ophthalmopathy (dated by TCRdb to about 2019). Receptor amplification or capture employed multiplex PCR. Sequenced using an Illumina HiSeq 2000. The TCR beta CDR3 regions were amplified from RNA transcripts. A first-round RT-PCR of the TCR CDR3 used the HTBI primer set with the Qiagen OneStep RT-PCR kit. In-frame beta chains were kept once TCRdb had trimmed the public reads at Q25 with fastp and called clones with MiXCR. Under each unique CDR3 protein, matching rows form one entry showing the most common genes and DNA. This sample comprises a few hundred thousand distinct CDR3 sequences, roughly 15% of them detected only once. The ten largest clones take up about 20% of the sample. The sample was blood. The receptors shown here come from a woman in her twenties or thirties with Graves' ophthalmopathy.

This clonotype was detected many times. The rearrangement links TRBV30 to TRBJ1-5, with D perhaps matching TRBD1 (5 bases). V shed 0 bases and J shed 5 bases, with 8 bases lying between them. The CDR3 contains 13 residues. Germline CDR1 reads GTSNPN; CDR2 reads SVGIG (reference sequence). Written as DNA, the CDR3 is TGTGCCTGGAGTGTTGGCAGGGATCAGCCCCAGCATTTT. Encoded protein: CAWSVGRDQPQHF.

This clonotype has just a few counts. The chain recombines TRBV29-1 with TRBJ1-1; no clear D. CDR1 and CDR2 from the germline V gene are SQVTM and ANQGSEA. Trimming left V 6 bases short and J 5 bases short, with 22 bases between. The CDR3 has 15 amino acids. The CDR3 DNA sequence: TGCAGCGTACTCCCTCTATCTGCAGGTTCTACTGAAGCTTTCTTT. Protein sequence: CSVLPLSAGSTEAFF. The entire variable domain, with the rest obtained from reference TRBV29-1 and TRBJ1-1, is as follows: SAVISQKPSRDICQRGTSLTIQCQVDSQVTMMFWYRQQPGQSLTLIATANQGSEATYESGFVIDKFPISRPNLTFSTLTVSNMSPEDSSIYLCSVLPLSAGSTEAFFGQGTRLTVV.

This clonotype has a count of ten or more. The rearrangement links TRBV10-3 to TRBJ1-2, with 8 bases lining up with TRBD1. The CDR3 is 14 amino acids. J lost 4 bases, V lost 6 bases, and 7 bases had no gene match. Germline-derived CDR1 and CDR2 are ENHRY and SYGVKD. CDR3 sequence: CAISPGQGSYGYTF. The DNA for the CDR3 is TGTGCCATCAGCCCCGGACAGGGAAGCTATGGCTACACCTTC.

At least ten counts were recorded for this clonotype. The chain recombines TRBV6-4 with TRBJ2-3, with 9 bases fitting TRBD2. The CDR3 has 14 residues. V shed 2 bases and J 4 bases; nucleotides not matched to a gene: 1. CDR1 and CDR2 (germline): MRHNA, SNTAGT. CDR3 sequence (DNA): TGTGCCAGCAGTGACGGCGGGGGGGCAGATACGCAGTATTTT. Translation gives CASSDGGGADTQYF.

Many counts were recorded for this clonotype. The rearrangement joins TRBV28 to TRBJ2-1, with 7 bases matching TRBD2. This CDR3 is 17 amino acids long. CDR1 is MDHEN, CDR2 SYDVKM, per germline. Germline trimming cut 6 bases from V and 10 bases from J; bases unmatched to any gene: 21. The DNA of the CDR3 is TGTGCCAGCAGCTCTTGGGGACGGGGGGACCCCATTGGGGAGCAGTTCTTC. Encoded protein: CASSSWGRGDPIGEQFF.

This clonotype showed up many times. The chain recombines TRBV7-2 with TRBJ2-1; D is possibly TRBD1 or TRBD2 (6 bases each). Germline CDR1 reads SGHTA; CDR2 reads FQGNSA. This CDR3 has 16 residues. Trimming shortened V by 4 bases and J by 4 bases, and 17 bases separated the two germline ends. This CDR3 is CASSSEGGRYYNEQFF. DNA of the CDR3: TGTGCCAGCAGCTCAGAGGGGGGCCGATATTACAATGAGCAGTTCTTC.

There are many counts of this clonotype. The V and J genes are TRBV11-2 and TRBJ2-1, with 13 bases that match TRBD2. The CDR3 contains 18 residues. Germline CDR1 SGHAT, CDR2 FQNNGV. J lost 7 bases, V lost 0 bases, and 9 bases had no gene match. CDR3 in amino acids: CASSLDRGLAGRRNEQFF. The CDR3 DNA reads as TGTGCCAGCAGCTTAGATAGGGGACTAGCGGGGCGGAGGAATGAGCAGTTCTTC.

This clonotype came up many times. The V and J genes are TRBV20-1 and TRBJ2-1; 7 positions match TRBD1. The CDR3 loop spans 14 amino acids. J gave up 0 bases and V 2 bases, and 1 base lay outside the gene matches. Germline loops: CDR1 DFQATT, CDR2 SNEGSKA (reference sequence). Written as DNA, the CDR3 is TGCAGTGCTAGACCAGGGGGCTCCTACAATGAGCAGTTCTTC. Translated, it gives CSARPGGSYNEQFF.

This clonotype was seen repeatedly, ten times or more. This sequence joins TRBV20-1 and TRBJ2-3, with TRBD2 matching 12 bases. The J segment lost 6 bases and the V segment lost 6 bases, leaving 10 bases of the junction unmatched. There are 15 residues in the CDR3. Germline V gives CDR1 DFQATT, CDR2 SNEGSKA (reference sequence). CDR3 region: CSAPPTSGGLDTQYF. In DNA, the CDR3 is TGCAGTGCGCCTCCGACTAGCGGGGGCCTCGATACGCAGTATTTT.

This clonotype was observed many times. V and J are TRBV28 and TRBJ1-5; the D gene is possibly TRBD1 (6 bases). The V and J ends lost 6 bases and 4 bases respectively, with 13 bases between them. Per the germline V gene, CDR1 is MDHEN and CDR2 is SYDVKM. The CDR3 covers 14 residues. CDR3 region: CASSAGTKNQPQHF. CDR3 bases: TGTGCCAGCAGCGCCGGGACAAAGAATCAGCCCCAGCATTTT.

The chain employs TRBV2 and TRBJ1-5; D not resolved. This CDR3 has 14 residues. With 7 bases removed from V and 0 bases from J, the gap between germline ends came to 10 bases. CDR1 is SNHLY, CDR2 FYNNEI, per germline. Here the CDR3 DNA reads TGTGCCAGCACCCGGGAATCTAGCAATCAGCCCCAGCATTTT. Its protein is CASTRESSNQPQHF. The variable domain in full, completed from reference TRBV2 and TRBJ1-5, reads EPEVTQTPSHQVTQMGQEVILRCVPISNHLYFYWYRQILGQKVEFLVSFYNNEISEKSEIFDDQFSVERPDGSNFTLKIRSTKLEDSAMYFCASTRESSNQPQHFGDGTRLSIL.

The rearrangement uses TRBV20-1 and TRBJ2-7, with D perhaps matching TRBD1 or TRBD2 (7 bases each). Germline V gene data show CDR1 as DFQATT and CDR2 as SNEGSKA (reference sequence). The CDR3 has 14 amino acids. With 5 bases removed from V and 4 bases from J, the gap between germline ends came to 18 bases. CDR3: CSAVVAGGAYEQYF. The CDR3 region has the DNA TGCAGTGCTGTAGTTGCAGGGGGGGCGTACGAGCAGTACTTC.

This clonotype was counted between two and nine times. This chain connects TRBV19 to TRBJ1-1; D perhaps matches TRBD1 (5 bases). Germline CDR1 and CDR2: LNHDA and SQIVND (reference sequence). V lost 9 bases and J 4 bases, leaving 12 bases between the germline ends. The CDR3 consists of 12 residues. The CDR3 loop is CASRRDGTEAFF. The CDR3 DNA follows: TGTGCCAGCCGCCGGGACGGCACTGAAGCTTTCTTT.

On this clonotype: This clone may be a read error of a much larger clone one base away. Since no conserved phenylalanine or tryptophan closes the CDR3, a read error is the likely cause. The V and J genes are TRBV5-8 and TRBJ1-2; weak D call: TRBD1 (5 bases). The CDR3 sequence is 15 residues long. Germline V CDR1 and CDR2: SGHTS, YDEGEE. The germline V and J ends were trimmed by 0 bases and 4 bases, with 13 bases remaining between them. CDR3 in DNA: TGTGCCAGCAGCTTGGGTCAGGGTGGGACCTATGGCTACACCCTC. Protein sequence: CASSLGQGGTYGYTL.

This clonotype was recorded many times. The chain recombines TRBV11-2 with TRBJ1-2; D call uncertain. Germline values: CDR1 SGHAT, CDR2 FQNNGV. The V end was cut by 10 bases, the J end by 1 base, with 16 bases between. The CDR3 is 14 residues long. The CDR3 DNA reads TGTGCCACCACTGACCACGGGGTTAACTATGGCTACACCTTC. Translating gives CATTDHGVNYGYTF.

The chain has TRBV6-1 and TRBJ2-7; D is unclear. The CDR3 is made up of 15 amino acids. Trimming removed 5 bases from V and 0 bases from J, with 14 bases in between. Germline CDR1 reads MNHNS; CDR2 reads SASEGT. Here the CDR3 DNA reads TGTGCCAGCAGTAAAAGGACCGCAAGCTCCTACGAGCAGTACTTC. This gives the protein CASSKRTASSYEQYF.

This clonotype was picked up a small number of times. This chain connects TRBV28 to TRBJ2-2, with D possibly being TRBD1 or TRBD2 (5 bases each). Trimming stripped 7 bases from V and 3 bases from J, with 15 bases between. Germline V gene data show CDR1 as MDHEN and CDR2 as SYDVKM. This CDR3 has 15 residues. CDR3: CASTLGPGDTGELFF. Here the CDR3 DNA reads TGTGCCAGCACCCTGGGGCCCGGGGACACCGGGGAGCTGTTTTTT. Variable domain in full (rest from reference TRBV28 and TRBJ2-2): DVKVTQSSRYLVKRTGEKVFLECVQDMDHENMFWYRQDPGLGLRLIYFSYDVKMKEKGDIPEGYSVSREKKERFSLILESASTNQTSMYLCASTLGPGDTGELFFGEGSRLTVL.

In its sample, this clonotype was seen many times. The chain combines TRBV30 with TRBJ1-6; no firm D call. Trimming removed 8 bases at V and 5 bases at J, with 13 bases between. Germline V CDR1 and CDR2: GTSNPN, SVGIG (reference sequence). The CDR3 covers 13 residues. The CDR3 reads CAHNSGHNSPLHF. The CDR3 DNA reads as TGTGCCCACAACTCAGGACATAATTCACCCCTCCACTTT.

This clonotype appeared many times. The CDR3: CASSFLTRGLGSYEQYF. The CDR3 nucleotides read TGTGCCAGCAGTTTTCTAACCCGAGGACTCGGCTCCTACGAGCAGTACTTC. The chain couples TRBV27 to TRBJ2-7, with a tentative D call TRBD2 (5 bases). The CDR3 loop spans 17 amino acids. V lost 3 bases to trimming and J lost 0 bases, with 18 bases between them. Germline V CDR1 and CDR2: MNHEY, SMNVEV (reference sequence).

A remark on this clonotype: A read error is possible here, since a much larger clone lies one base away. The CDR3 loop reads CATSRRRVGTQYF. The DNA of the CDR3 is TGTGCCACCAGCAGGCGACGCGTCGGTACGCAGTATTTT. This rearrangement joins TRBV15 to TRBJ2-3; D unclear. This CDR3 spans 13 amino acids. V was cut by 3 bases and J by 8 bases, with 12 bases left in between. Germline CDR1 LNHNV, CDR2 YYDKDF (reference sequence). The full variable domain, completed using reference TRBV15 and TRBJ2-3, is DAMVIQNPRYQVTQFGKPVTLSCSQTLNHNVMYWYQQKSSQAPKLLFHYYDKDFNNEADTPDNFQSRRPNTSFCFLDIRSPGLGDTAMYLCATSRRRVGTQYFGPGTRLTVL.

This clonotype came up many times. J is TRBJ2-3 and V is TRBV14, with TRBD2 matching 11 bases. The CDR3 length is 18 residues. V trimming: 1 base; J trimming: 2 bases; junction bases outside the gene matches: 8. Germline V CDR1 and CDR2: SGHDN, FVKESK. Here the CDR3 DNA reads TGTGCCAGCAGCCAAGGTAGCGGGGGGGCCCTCCCCACAGATACGCAGTATTTT. Encoded protein: CASSQGSGGALPTDTQYF.

This chain uses TRBV20-1 with TRBJ2-6, with 7 bases fitting TRBD1. This CDR3 is built from 13 residues. Germline V lookup: CDR1 DFQATT, CDR2 SNEGSKA (reference sequence). The ends lost 5 bases at V and 6 bases at J; junction bases unmatched: 4. CDR3 coding DNA: TGCAGTGCTGGGGACAGCACGGCCAACGTCCTGACTTTC. Its protein is CSAGDSTANVLTF.

V is TRBV9 and J is TRBJ2-3; D possibly corresponds to TRBD2 (6 bases). The CDR3 covers 16 residues. CDR1 and CDR2 from the germline V gene are SGDLS and YYNGEE. V was clipped by 4 bases and J by 2 bases, with 17 bases between them. CDR3 amino acids: CASSSMRGINTDTQYF. CDR3 DNA sequence: TGTGCCAGCAGCTCCATGCGGGGCATAAACACAGATACGCAGTATTTT. The variable domain in full, with the rest retrieved from reference TRBV9 and TRBJ2-3, is DSGVTQTPKHLITATGQRVTLRCSPRSGDLSVYWYQQSLDQGLQFLIQYYNGEERAKGNILERFSAQQFPDLHSELNLSSLELGDSALYFCASSSMRGINTDTQYFGPGTRLTVL.

This clonotype was seen a few times. This chain links TRBV6-4 with TRBJ1-1; D is unresolved. Germline V gene data show CDR1 as MRHNA and CDR2 as SNTAGT. V was clipped by 4 bases and J by 0 bases, with 6 bases between them. The CDR3 contains 13 residues. The CDR3 DNA reads as TGTGCCAGCAGTGCCGGGGTGAACACTGAAGCTTTCTTT. Translation gives CASSAGVNTEAFF.

This clonotype was counted many times. V and J are TRBV12-3 or TRBV12-4 and TRBJ1-6; 7 bases match TRBD1. The V gene end was trimmed by 5 bases and the J gene end by 7 bases; junction bases not matched to a gene: 8. The CDR3 is made up of 15 amino acids. The CDR3 DNA sequence: TGTGCCAGCAGTCCTACGACAGGGCGGAATTCACCCCTCCACTTT. Amino acid sequence: CASSPTTGRNSPLHF.

This clonotype has a count of ten or more. The V call is TRBV11-2, the J call TRBJ2-7; 10 bases align to TRBD1. This CDR3 spans 13 amino acids. The germline V gene has CDR1 SGHAT and CDR2 FQNNGV. V shed 6 bases, J shed 1 base, and the junction held 0 bases outside the gene matches. Here the CDR3 DNA reads TGTGCCAGCAGGGGACAGGGGTCCTACGAGCAGTACTTC. The encoded protein is CASRGQGSYEQYF.

This clonotype was seen ten or more times. The rearrangement joins TRBV20-1 to TRBJ2-5; D not certain. The CDR3 consists of 13 residues. V was trimmed by 3 bases and J by 3 bases, leaving 11 bases between them. Germline-derived CDR1 and CDR2 are DFQATT and SNEGSKA (reference sequence). The CDR3, as DNA: TGCAGTGCTAGGTTAGGGAACAAAGAGACCCAGTACTTC. Protein product: CSARLGNKETQYF.

This clonotype occurred many times. J is TRBJ2-3 and V is TRBV2; D may be TRBD2 (5 bases). The CDR3 contains 15 residues. Germline V lookup: CDR1 SNHLY, CDR2 FYNNEI. The V and J ends lost 5 bases and 2 bases respectively, with 14 bases between them. CDR3 sequence reads: CASSRLASFTDTQYF. The CDR3 coding sequence is TGTGCCAGCAGTCGTCTAGCCTCTTTCACAGATACGCAGTATTTT.

The sample holds many counts of this clonotype. This sequence joins TRBV7-9 and TRBJ2-1, with 10 positions matching TRBD2. Trimming removed 5 bases from V and 10 bases from J; junction bases left unmatched: 11. The CDR3 is 15 residues long. The germline V gene has CDR1 SEHNR and CDR2 FQNEAQ (reference sequence). This CDR3 reads CASSAQRGGLEEQFF. CDR3 in DNA: TGTGCCAGCAGCGCCCAGCGGGGGGGCCTTGAAGAGCAGTTCTTC.